These 2 T cell receptor beta chains were all obtained from the same sample, sequenced in a study of cytomegalovirus exposure and HLA in healthy donors listed by TCRdb under 2017. The protocol used for the library was the immunoSEQ multiplex PCR assay. A mixture of 60 forward primers for TCR Vbeta segments and 13 reverse primers for TCR Jbeta segments was used in the multiplex PCR. This immuneACCESS table, as held by TCRdb, lists in-frame sequences with V and J called but not all clones. Of the missing ones, under half trace to an unresolved V gene in checked studies; the others have no known cause. This sample has about 100,000 clones in its table, and about four fifths of those were observed once. The ten largest clonotypes hold under 5.5% of the sample. The sample taken for sequencing was PBMCs. Receptor source: a man aged 35 to 55 in good health and CMV-seropositive.

The V call is TRBV5-4, the J call TRBJ1-4; unclear D gene. Trimming removed 4 bases from V and 5 bases from J, with 12 bases in between. Germline CDR1 and CDR2: SGHNT and YYREEE (reference sequence). The CDR3 has 14 amino acids. The CDR3 DNA is TGTGCCAGCAGCCGGCTCGGAGAGAATGAAAAACTGTTTTTT. Translated, it gives CASSRLGENEKLFF.

The V call is TRBV10-3, the J call TRBJ1-2; the D is unclear. V was pared by 0 bases and J by 1 base, with 12 bases between. The CDR3 is made up of 16 amino acids. The germline gives CDR1 ENHRY, CDR2 SYGVKD. CDR3 bases: TGTGCCATCAGTGAGTCCAGAGGGCAAAATAACTATGGCTACACCTTC. Protein product: CAISESRGQNNYGYTF.